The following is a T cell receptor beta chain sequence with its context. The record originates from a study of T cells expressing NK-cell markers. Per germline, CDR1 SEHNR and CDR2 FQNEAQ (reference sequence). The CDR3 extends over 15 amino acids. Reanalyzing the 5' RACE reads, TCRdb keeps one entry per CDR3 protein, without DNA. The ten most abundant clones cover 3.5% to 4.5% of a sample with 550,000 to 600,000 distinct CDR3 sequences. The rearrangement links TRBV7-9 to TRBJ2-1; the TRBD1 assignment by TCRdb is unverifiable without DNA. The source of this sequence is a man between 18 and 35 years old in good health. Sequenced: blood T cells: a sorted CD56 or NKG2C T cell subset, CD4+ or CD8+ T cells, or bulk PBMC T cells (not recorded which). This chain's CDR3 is CASSLDSSWGNEQFF.